The 11 T cell receptor beta chains in this list originate from one sample, sequenced in a study of T cells after yellow fever vaccination. TCRdb called the 5' RACE reads again in MiXCR, with one record for every CDR3 protein. The table has around 310,000 distinct CDR3 sequences, 8.7% seen once. The source was PBMCs, collected on the day of the first yellow fever vaccination. These receptors all stem from a man between 18 and 35 years old who received the YFV17D yellow fever vaccine.

The V and J genes are TRBV18 and TRBJ2-3, with 9 bases aligning to TRBD1. This CDR3 is built from 15 residues. J gave up 2 bases and V 3 bases, and 3 bases lay outside the gene matches. Germline CDR1 is KGHSH and CDR2 is LQKENI. CDR3 in DNA: TGTGCCAGCTCACCGGACAGGGGACTCACAGATACGCAGTATTTT. Its translation: CASSPDRGLTDTQYF.

The gene calls are TRBV29-1 and TRBJ2-3; the D gene is possibly TRBD2 (5 bases). In germline, CDR1 is SQVTM, CDR2 ANQGSEA. The germline V and J ends were trimmed by 1 base and 7 bases, with 9 bases remaining between them. The CDR3 is 12 amino acids. The CDR3 DNA reads TGCAGCGTTGAAGTTAGCGCATATACGCAGTATTTT. The encoded protein is CSVEVSAYTQYF.

This clonotype was seen many times. The rearrangement uses TRBV27 and TRBJ2-2; no firm D call. This CDR3 contains 16 residues. V gave up 2 bases and J gave up 7 bases, with 17 bases separating them. Germline V gene lookup returns CDR1 MNHEY and CDR2 SMNVEV (reference sequence). The CDR3 nucleotides read TGTGCCAGCAGTTTAGCCCGGGCCCCCCGCGGCGGGGAGCTGTTTTTT. Its protein product is CASSLARAPRGGELFF.

The chain is built from TRBV7-6 and TRBJ1-6, with no clear D. CDR3 length equals 18 residues. V lost 1 base and J 8 bases, leaving 21 bases between the germline ends. Germline lookup yields CDR1 SGHVS and CDR2 FNYEAQ. The CDR3 is CASSLVTRPGFFDSPLHF. In DNA, the CDR3 is TGTGCCAGCAGCTTAGTGACTAGGCCTGGCTTCTTTGATTCACCCCTCCACTTT.

This clonotype has a count of ten or more. The chain carries TRBV9 and TRBJ2-7; TRBD2 agrees at 12 bases. Germline-derived CDR1 and CDR2 are SGDLS and YYNGEE. Trimming cost V 9 bases and J 3 bases; bases outside gene matches: 7. The CDR3 extends over 14 amino acids. CDR3 region: CATITSGGNYEQYV. The CDR3 bases are TGTGCCACCATAACTAGCGGGGGGAACTACGAGCAGTACGTC.

This clonotype was observed a few times. The chain has TRBV6-1 and TRBJ1-1, with TRBD1 identical over 9 bases. Trimming removed 4 bases from V and 5 bases from J; junction bases left unmatched: 8. CDR3 length: 15 amino acids. Germline V gives CDR1 MNHNS, CDR2 SASEGT. CDR3 in amino acids: CASSVPGQGRTEAFF. DNA of the CDR3: TGTGCCAGCAGTGTACCGGGACAGGGAAGAACTGAAGCTTTCTTT.

The rearrangement uses TRBV5-6 and TRBJ2-2; 10 nucleotides match TRBD2. The CDR3 consists of 16 residues. Germline values: CDR1 SGHDT, CDR2 YYEEEE. The trim removed 2 bases at V and 4 bases at J, leaving 5 bases unmatched. The DNA for the CDR3 is TGTGCCAGCAGCTTACCTCTAGCGGGAGTCACCGGGGAGCTGTTTTTT. This encodes CASSLPLAGVTGELFF.

This rearrangement joins TRBV7-2 to TRBJ2-5; the D call may be TRBD1 or TRBD2 (6 bases each). This CDR3 has 14 amino acids. Germline CDR1 reads SGHTA; CDR2 reads FQGNSA. V was pared by 5 bases and J by 5 bases, with 15 bases between. CDR3 sequence reads: CASSGGPTGETQYF. The CDR3 coding sequence is TGTGCCAGCAGCGGGGGGCCCACGGGGGAGACCCAGTACTTC.

This clonotype was picked up a small number of times. The rearrangement uses TRBV5-1 and TRBJ2-5; TRBD1 agrees at 9 bases. V trimming: 5 bases; J trimming: 2 bases; junction bases outside the gene matches: 10. The CDR3 runs to 16 residues. Germline loops: CDR1 SGHRS, CDR2 YFSETQ. CDR3 DNA: TGCGCCAGCAGTCCCTCCGGGACAGGGTTTCAAGAGACCCAGTACTTC. Its protein is CASSPSGTGFQETQYF. Full variable domain (remainder filled in from reference TRBV5-1 and TRBJ2-5): KAGVTQTPRYLIKTRGQQVTLSCSPISGHRSVSWYQQTPGQGLQFLFEYFSETQRNKGNFPGRFSGRQFSNSRSEMNVSTLELGDSALYLCASSPSGTGFQETQYFGPGTRLLVL.

This clonotype was found many times. This sequence joins TRBV12-3 or TRBV12-4 and TRBJ2-1; weak D call: TRBD1 (6 bases). Trimming removed 2 bases from V and 2 bases from J, with 7 bases in between. The length of the CDR3 is 14 residues. The CDR3 sequence: CASSLTGTYNEQFF. For the CDR3, the DNA is TGTGCCAGCAGTTTAACAGGGACCTACAATGAGCAGTTCTTC.

With regard to this clonotype: With a much larger clone just one base away, this may be a read error. The chain employs TRBV5-1 and TRBJ1-2; TRBD1 matches at 7 bases. Germline loops: CDR1 SGHRS, CDR2 YFSETQ. CDR3 size: 11 residues. Written as DNA, the CDR3 is TGCACCAGCAGCTATGACAGGGACTACACCTTC. Amino acid sequence: CTSSYDRDYTF.